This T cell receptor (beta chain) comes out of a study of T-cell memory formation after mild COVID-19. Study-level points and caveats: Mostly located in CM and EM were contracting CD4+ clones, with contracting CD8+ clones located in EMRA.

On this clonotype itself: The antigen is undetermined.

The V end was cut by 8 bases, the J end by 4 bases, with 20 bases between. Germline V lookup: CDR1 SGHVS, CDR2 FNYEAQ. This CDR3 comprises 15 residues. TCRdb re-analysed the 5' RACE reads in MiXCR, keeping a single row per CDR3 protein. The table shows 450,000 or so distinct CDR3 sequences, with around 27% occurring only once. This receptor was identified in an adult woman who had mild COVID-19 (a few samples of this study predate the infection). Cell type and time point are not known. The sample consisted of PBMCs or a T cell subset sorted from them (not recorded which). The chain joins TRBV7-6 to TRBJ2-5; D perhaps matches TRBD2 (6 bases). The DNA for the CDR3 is TGTGCCAGCGGGATAAACGGAGGGAGCGGAGAGACCCAGTACTTC. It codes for CASGINGGSGETQYF.